These 16 T cell receptor beta chains originate from one sample sequenced in a study of read filtering for tumor transcriptome and immune sequencing. The library was built from 400 ng RNA with molecular barcoded adaptors for alpha/delta and beta/gamma chains. TCRdb fed the reads into MiXCR, producing one record per CDR3 protein. The sample consists of some 120,000 distinct CDR3 sequences, roughly 13% of them appearing once. The sample taken for sequencing was a population of CD138-negative cells sorted from bone marrow. These receptors all stem from a donor at least 40 years old with multiple myeloma.

This clonotype appeared once. This may be a read error, as it is one base from a much larger clone. The chain has TRBV6-2 or TRBV6-3 and TRBJ1-6; 7 bases align to TRBD1. Germline assignment: CDR1 MNHEY and CDR2 SVGEGT. This CDR3 contains 16 residues. The CDR3 sequence is CASSYSGDSYNPPLHF. CDR3 nucleotides: TGTGCCAGCAGTTACTCCGGGGACAGCTATAATCCACCCCTCCACTTT.

This clonotype was seen only a few times. This may stem from a read error, because a much larger clone lies one nucleotide away. V gene TRBV6-6 combines with J gene TRBJ1-1; the D is unclear. The ends were cut back, 5 bases at V and 3 bases at J, with 4 bases in the middle. The germline CDR1 and CDR2 sequences are MNHNY and SVGAGI (reference sequence). This CDR3 contains 11 residues. CDR3 sequence (DNA): TGTGCCAGCAGTCCCGACACTGAAGCTTTCTTT. This sequence encodes CASSPDTEAFF.

This clonotype has at least ten counts. This rearrangement joins TRBV9 to TRBJ2-3, with D perhaps given as TRBD1 or TRBD2 (7 bases each). This CDR3 spans 14 amino acids. Trimming took off 6 bases at V and 4 bases at J, with 15 bases between the two ends. From germline, CDR1 is SGDLS and CDR2 YYNGEE. CDR3 protein: CASTPAGGADTQYF. DNA for the CDR3: TGTGCCAGCACCCCGGCAGGGGGGGCAGATACGCAGTATTTT.

Comment on this clonotype: A much larger clone lies one base from this, so it may be a read error. As the CDR3 is not closed by the conserved phenylalanine or tryptophan, this likely results from a read error. The DNA is omitted, as the CDR3 cannot be located on it reliably, and the CDR3 follows TCRdb's listing. The chain combines TRBV29-1 with TRBJ2-5; no check of the table's D call, TRBD1, against the DNA was made. Germline V gives CDR1 SQVTM, CDR2 ANQGSEA. The CDR3 length equals 10 residues, ends included. Here the CDR3 reads CSVETGQTYS.

In its sample, this clonotype was seen many times. The V call is TRBV7-2, the J call TRBJ1-5, with TRBD1 as a possible D gene (6 bases). This CDR3 spans 13 amino acids. Deletions cut 6 bases from V and 5 bases from J, with 11 bases between. Germline CDR1 SGHTA, CDR2 FQGNSA. The CDR3 here is CASRPNRDQPQHF. The CDR3 bases are TGTGCCAGCAGGCCTAACAGGGATCAGCCCCAGCATTTT.

This clonotype came up many times. The rearrangement joins TRBV5-1 to TRBJ2-3; 7 nucleotides match TRBD1. J lost 2 bases, V lost 3 bases, and 3 bases had no gene match. Germline-derived CDR1 and CDR2 are SGHRS and YFSETQ. This CDR3 spans 14 amino acids. As DNA, the CDR3 is TGCGCCAGCAGCTCCGGACAGGTCACAGATACGCAGTATTTT. It encodes CASSSGQVTDTQYF. Full variable domain (rest looked up from reference TRBV5-1 and TRBJ2-3): KAGVTQTPRYLIKTRGQQVTLSCSPISGHRSVSWYQQTPGQGLQFLFEYFSETQRNKGNFPGRFSGRQFSNSRSEMNVSTLELGDSALYLCASSSGQVTDTQYFGPGTRLTVL.

To note about this clonotype: A read error may be the cause here, since a much bigger clone is one base away. This sequence joins TRBV18 and TRBJ1-1; D gene unclear. Looked up from germline, CDR1 is KGHSH and CDR2 is LQKENI. The CDR3 is 15 residues long. CDR3 DNA sequence: TGTGCCAGCTCACCCCGGACGGAAATGAACATTGAAGCTTTCTTT. Translated: CASSPRTEMNIEAFF.

In this sample, this clonotype turned up many times. This chain links TRBV7-2 with TRBJ2-3; D is tentatively TRBD1 or TRBD2 (5 bases each). Germline loops: CDR1 SGHTA, CDR2 FQGNSA. Trimming removed 1 base from V and 3 bases from J, with 14 bases in between. The CDR3 has 16 residues. The CDR3 region is CASSLGWGRGTDTQYF. DNA for the CDR3: TGTGCCAGCAGCTTAGGATGGGGGAGAGGTACAGATACGCAGTATTTT.

The sample holds many counts of this clonotype. The V gene is TRBV20-1, the J gene TRBJ2-7; 8 nucleotides align to TRBD1. This CDR3 is built from 14 residues. V shed 3 bases and J 3 bases; nucleotides not matched to a gene: 7. Looked up from germline, CDR1 is DFQATT and CDR2 is SNEGSKA (reference sequence). The CDR3 loop reads CSARTSTGDYEQYF. For the CDR3, the DNA is TGCAGTGCTAGGACCTCGACAGGGGACTACGAGCAGTACTTC.

The chain joins TRBV20-1 to TRBJ1-3; D call uncertain. V was clipped by 5 bases and J by 0 bases, with 14 bases between them. CDR1 DFQATT and CDR2 SNEGSKA come from the germline V gene (reference sequence). This CDR3 comprises 15 residues. DNA for the CDR3: TGCAGTGCTCCACCAGACGCGGCCTCTGGAAACACCATATATTTT. Translated, it gives CSAPPDAASGNTIYF.

In its sample, this clonotype was seen many times. This chain joins TRBV7-2 and TRBJ2-3; a weak D match, TRBD2 (6 bases). V lost 7 bases to trimming and J lost 3 bases, with 14 bases between them. The CDR3 runs 14 residues. Germline V gene data show CDR1 as SGHTA and CDR2 as FQGNSA. The chain's CDR3 is CASNTRGGTDTQYF. The CDR3 DNA sequence: TGTGCCAGCAACACAAGGGGAGGAACAGATACGCAGTATTTT.

In its sample, this clonotype was seen many times. The rearrangement joins TRBV30 to TRBJ1-1; 9 bases are shared with TRBD1. The CDR3 sequence is 13 residues long. Trimming removed 3 bases from V and 6 bases from J; junction bases left unmatched: 5. Germline loops: CDR1 GTSNPN, CDR2 SVGIG (reference sequence). CDR3 DNA sequence: TGTGCCTGGAGGGGACAGGGTCCCGCTGAAGCTTTCTTT. Amino acid sequence: CAWRGQGPAEAFF.

Note on this clonotype: This clone may be a read error of a much larger clone one base away. This chain links TRBV7-9 with TRBJ1-2, with TRBD1 matching 7 bases. In germline, CDR1 is SEHNR, CDR2 FQNEAQ (reference sequence). CDR3 length: 17 amino acids. Unmatched junction bases numbered 18, after V lost 7 bases and J lost 4 bases. CDR3 DNA: TGTGCCAGCATCCGCGGTACAGGGGCAGAATCTGGCTATGGCTACACCTTC. Its protein product is CASIRGTGAESGYGYTF.

This clonotype has just a few counts. This sequence joins TRBV3-1 and TRBJ2-7; D is possibly TRBD1 or TRBD2 (5 bases each). V lost 4 bases and J 0 bases, leaving 22 bases between the germline ends. CDR3 length: 18 residues. Germline V gene sequence: CDR1 LGHDT, CDR2 YNNKEL (reference sequence). DNA of the CDR3: TGTGCCAGCAGCCCCCCGGGGAAAAGGTTGGGGCCCTCCTACGAGCAGTACTTC. It encodes CASSPPGKRLGPSYEQYF.

This clonotype was seen repeatedly, ten times or more. The chain joins TRBV9 to TRBJ1-1; D gene ambiguous. This CDR3 has 15 residues. Looked up from germline, CDR1 is SGDLS and CDR2 is YYNGEE. The germline V and J ends were trimmed by 2 bases and 4 bases, with 15 bases remaining between them. DNA of the CDR3: TGTGCCAGCAGCGTTGAAGGCCGGCGGGGCACTGAAGCTTTCTTT. This sequence encodes CASSVEGRRGTEAFF. The full variable domain, rest sourced from reference TRBV9 and TRBJ1-1, is DSGVTQTPKHLITATGQRVTLRCSPRSGDLSVYWYQQSLDQGLQFLIQYYNGEERAKGNILERFSAQQFPDLHSELNLSSLELGDSALYFCASSVEGRRGTEAFFGQGTRLTVV.

This clonotype was seen a handful of times. The gene calls are TRBV4-1 and TRBJ1-4, with a weak D call TRBD1 (6 bases). Per germline, CDR1 MGHRA and CDR2 YSYEKL. V gave up 6 bases and J gave up 2 bases, with 13 bases separating them. CDR3 length equals 15 residues. Here the CDR3 reads CASRLQGDTNEKLFF. For the CDR3, the DNA is TGCGCCAGCAGGTTACAGGGCGACACTAATGAAAAACTGTTTTTT.